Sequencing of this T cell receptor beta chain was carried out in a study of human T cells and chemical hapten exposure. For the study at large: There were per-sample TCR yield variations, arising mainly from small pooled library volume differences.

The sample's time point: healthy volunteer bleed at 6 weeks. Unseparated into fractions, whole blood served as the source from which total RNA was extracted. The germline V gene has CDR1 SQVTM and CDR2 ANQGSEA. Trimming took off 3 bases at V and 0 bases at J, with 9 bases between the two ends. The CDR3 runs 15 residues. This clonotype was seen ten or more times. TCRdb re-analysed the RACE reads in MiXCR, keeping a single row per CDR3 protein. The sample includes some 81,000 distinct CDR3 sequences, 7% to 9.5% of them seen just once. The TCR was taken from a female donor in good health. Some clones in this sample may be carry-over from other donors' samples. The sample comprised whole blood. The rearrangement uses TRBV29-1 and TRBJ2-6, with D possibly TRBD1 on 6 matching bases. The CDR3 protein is CSVDTGNSGANVLTF. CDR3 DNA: TGCAGCGTTGACACAGGGAACTCTGGGGCCAACGTCCTGACTTTC. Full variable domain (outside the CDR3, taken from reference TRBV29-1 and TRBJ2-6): SAVISQKPSRDICQRGTSLTIQCQVDSQVTMMFWYRQQPGQSLTLIATANQGSEATYESGFVIDKFPISRPNLTFSTLTVSNMSPEDSSIYLCSVDTGNSGANVLTFGAGSRLTVL.